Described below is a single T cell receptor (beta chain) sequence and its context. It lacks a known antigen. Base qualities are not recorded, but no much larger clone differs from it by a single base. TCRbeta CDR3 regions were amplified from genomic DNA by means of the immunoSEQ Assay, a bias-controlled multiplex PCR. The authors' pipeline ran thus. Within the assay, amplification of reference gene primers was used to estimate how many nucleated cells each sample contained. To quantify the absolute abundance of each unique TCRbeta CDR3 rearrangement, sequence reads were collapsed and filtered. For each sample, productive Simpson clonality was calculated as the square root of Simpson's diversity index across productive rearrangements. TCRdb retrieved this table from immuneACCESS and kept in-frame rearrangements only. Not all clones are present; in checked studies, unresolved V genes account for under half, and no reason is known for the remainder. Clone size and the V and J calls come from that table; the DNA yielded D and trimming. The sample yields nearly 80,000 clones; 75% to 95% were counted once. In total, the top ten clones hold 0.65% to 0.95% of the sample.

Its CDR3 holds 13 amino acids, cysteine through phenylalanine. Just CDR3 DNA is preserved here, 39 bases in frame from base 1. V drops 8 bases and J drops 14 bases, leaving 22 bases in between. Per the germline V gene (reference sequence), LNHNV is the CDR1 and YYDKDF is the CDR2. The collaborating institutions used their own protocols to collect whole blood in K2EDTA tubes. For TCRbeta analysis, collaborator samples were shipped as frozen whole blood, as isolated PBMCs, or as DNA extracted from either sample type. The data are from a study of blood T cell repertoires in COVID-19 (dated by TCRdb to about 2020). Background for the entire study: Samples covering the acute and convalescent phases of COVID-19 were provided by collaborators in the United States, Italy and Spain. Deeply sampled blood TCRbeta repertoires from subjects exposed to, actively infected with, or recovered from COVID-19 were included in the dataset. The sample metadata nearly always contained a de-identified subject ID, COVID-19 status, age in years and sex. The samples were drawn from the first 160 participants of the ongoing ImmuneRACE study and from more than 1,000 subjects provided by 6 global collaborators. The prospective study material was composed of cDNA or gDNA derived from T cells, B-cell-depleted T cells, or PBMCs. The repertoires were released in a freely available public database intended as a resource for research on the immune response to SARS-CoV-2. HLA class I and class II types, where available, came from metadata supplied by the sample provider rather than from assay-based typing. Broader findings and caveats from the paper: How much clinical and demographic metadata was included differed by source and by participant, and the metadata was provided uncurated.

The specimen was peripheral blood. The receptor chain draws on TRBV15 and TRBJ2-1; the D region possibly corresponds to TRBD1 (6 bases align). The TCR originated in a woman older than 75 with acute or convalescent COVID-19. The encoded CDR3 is CATDDGTPLGKFF. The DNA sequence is TGTGCCACCGACGACGGGACACCCCTAGGCAAGTTCTTC.